The next 7 T cell receptor beta chains were all read from a single sample in a study of T cell changes during pregnancy in multiple sclerosis. TCRdb's copy holds only in-frame clones and misses some; the assay was immunoSEQ multiplex PCR. The table records tens of thousands of clones, around 96% of them present only once. This sample comprised CD8+ T cells from peripheral blood mononuclear cells, obtained after pregnancy. These receptors all come from a female donor with multiple sclerosis, enrolled in a pregnancy study.

This chain joins TRBV6-5 and TRBJ1-4, with D perhaps TRBD1 (5 bases). Trimming left V 5 bases short and J 13 bases short, with 20 bases between. This CDR3 spans 14 amino acids. Germline values: CDR1 MNHEY, CDR2 SVGAGI. The CDR3 region has the DNA TGTGCCAGCAGTCCATCCGAGGGGACTCTTGGACTGTTTTTT. It is translated as CASSPSEGTLGLFF.

J is TRBJ2-2 and V is TRBV19, with D unresolved. There are 14 residues in the CDR3. V was trimmed by 1 base and J by 2 bases, leaving 5 bases between them. Looked up from germline, CDR1 is LNHDA and CDR2 is SQIVND (reference sequence). The CDR3 spells CASSIGPNTGELFF. The CDR3 DNA sequence: TGTGCCAGTAGTATAGGGCCCAACACCGGGGAGCTGTTTTTT.

The rearrangement joins TRBV28 to TRBJ2-7; 8 bases line up with TRBD1. Germline V lookup: CDR1 MDHEN, CDR2 SYDVKM. This CDR3 is 15 amino acids long. V lost 3 bases, J lost 2 bases, and 6 bases stayed unmatched. The CDR3 loop is CASSFYGQGTYEQYF. The CDR3 nucleotides read TGTGCCAGCAGTTTTTACGGACAGGGAACCTACGAGCAGTACTTC.

This chain uses TRBV10-3 with TRBJ2-3; the D gene is possibly TRBD1 (6 bases). Trimming stripped 7 bases from V and 5 bases from J, with 22 bases between. Germline CDR1 reads ENHRY; CDR2 reads SYGVKD. The length of the CDR3 is 16 residues. CDR3 loop: CAITSGRQDDQDTQYF. DNA of the CDR3: TGTGCCATCACAAGTGGAAGACAGGATGATCAAGATACGCAGTATTTT.

V is TRBV7-9 and J is TRBJ2-2; D is perhaps TRBD2 (6 bases). In germline, CDR1 is SEHNR, CDR2 FQNEAQ (reference sequence). Deletions cut 4 bases from V and 1 base from J, with 19 bases between. The CDR3 loop spans 18 amino acids. CDR3 loop: CASSSTSILEGNTGELFF. The CDR3 DNA reads as TGTGCCAGCAGCTCGACTAGTATTCTGGAGGGGAACACCGGGGAGCTGTTTTTT.

This clone was seen once. The chain joins TRBV28 to TRBJ2-1, with 10 positions matching TRBD2. Germline CDR1 is MDHEN and CDR2 is SYDVKM. The CDR3 has 14 residues. V trimming: 4 bases; J trimming: 7 bases; junction bases outside the gene matches: 4. The CDR3 loop reads CASSYRSGGNEQFF. CDR3 DNA: TGTGCCAGCAGTTATCGTAGCGGGGGGAATGAGCAGTTCTTC.

In this sample, this clone turned up once. The chain combines TRBV19 with TRBJ2-6; TRBD1 agrees at 9 bases. Germline V CDR1 and CDR2: LNHDA, SQIVND (reference sequence). CDR3 size: 17 residues. Trimming removed 6 bases from V and 2 bases from J; junction bases left unmatched: 8. The chain's CDR3 is CASRGGTGRAGANVLTF. For the CDR3, the DNA is TGTGCCAGTAGGGGGGGGACAGGGAGGGCTGGGGCCAACGTCCTGACTTTC.